This TCR beta chain was observed in a study of CD8 T cells in ankylosing spondylitis. From germline, CDR1 is SEHNR and CDR2 FQNEAQ (reference sequence). The CDR3 has 14 residues. Trimming stripped 1 base from V and 3 bases from J, with 10 bases between. From the 5' RACE reads, TCRdb called clonotypes with MiXCR, one entry per CDR3 protein. Here the sample spans around 120,000 distinct CDR3 sequences, roughly 13% being singletons. This clonotype was seen a few times. This chain joins TRBV7-9 and TRBJ2-7; D tentatively fits TRBD1 or TRBD2 (5 bases each). The sequence was collected from a female donor with ankylosing spondylitis or in good health (not recorded which). Source material: blood, either unsorted or a sorted T cell fraction (not recorded which). The CDR3 nucleotides read TGTGCCAGCAGCTTAGGAGGGGTTCGCTACGAGCAGTACTTC. The encoded protein is CASSLGGVRYEQYF.